This T cell receptor beta chain is from a study of blood T cell repertoires in COVID-19. Profiled with immunoSEQ multiplex PCR; TCRdb holds only in-frame clones, not every one. The sample gives some 200,000 clones, around 83% of which show up once; 1.3% is in the top ten. V was shortened by 5 bases and J by 4 bases, with 18 bases between the two germline ends. Looked up from germline, CDR1 is MNHEY and CDR2 is SMNVEV (reference sequence). The CDR3 is 15 residues long. V usage is TRBV27 and J usage is TRBJ2-7, with D tentatively TRBD2 (6 bases). Sequencing used PBMCs or T cells enriched from blood (not recorded which). The TCR comes from a woman aged 35 to 49 with acute COVID-19. For the CDR3, the DNA is TGTGCCAGCAGTCTAACCGATTCGGACTATTACGAGCAGTACTTC. Encoded protein: CASSLTDSDYYEQYF.